Listed below are T cell receptor beta chains from one sample, sequenced in a study of post-analysis software for immune sequencing data. TCRdb called the PCR reads again in MiXCR, with one record for every CDR3 protein. This sample yields hundreds of thousands of distinct CDR3 sequences, of which about 40% are seen a single time; under 5.5% belongs to the top ten. Sequencing was performed on blood. The receptors come from a girl between 5 and 17 years old with multiple sclerosis. CDR3s include the opening cysteine and the closing phenylalanine or tryptophan. The D gene is left open where the match is weak. A row's size may be missing; if present it is once, few, many or a size class.

j_call	clone_size	v_call	d_call	cdr3_aa	cdr3_nt
TRBJ2-5	many	TRBV5-1	.	CASSLVPAQVTQETQYF	TGCGCCAGCAGCTTGGTCCCCGCCCAAGTTACTCAAGAGACCCAGTACTTC
TRBJ2-7	.	TRBV6-5	.	CASSSDGYERYF	TGTGCCAGCAGCAGTGACGGATACGAGCGGTACTTC
TRBJ1-1	.	TRBV2	.	CASSLNMGRAGTEAFF	TGTGCCAGCAGCCTCAATATGGGCAGGGCGGGCACTGAAGCTTTCTTT
TRBJ1-1	.	TRBV5-6	TRBD1	CASSPQGALGGTEAFF	TGTGCCAGCAGCCCACAGGGGGCCCTTGGGGGCACTGAAGCTTTCTTT
TRBJ2-7	many	TRBV24-1	.	CATSDLGGRTYEQYF	TGTGCCACCAGTGATTTAGGCGGCAGAACCTACGAGCAGTACTTC
TRBJ2-1	.	TRBV29-1	TRBD1	CSVEGRTGWSYNEQFF	TGCAGCGTTGAAGGCAGGACAGGGTGGTCCTACAATGAGCAGTTCTTC
TRBJ1-4	many	TRBV29-1	.	CGAGATNEKLFF	TGCGGCGCGGGGGCAACTAATGAAAAACTGTTTTTT
TRBJ2-3	few	TRBV5-1	TRBD2	CASSLGTSGKTDTQYF	TGCGCCAGCAGCCTAGGGACTAGCGGGAAGACAGATACGCAGTATTTT
TRBJ1-1	.	TRBV6-4	.	CASSDSPDTEAFF	TGTGCCAGTAGTGACTCCCCCGACACTGAAGCTTTCTTT
TRBJ2-7	few	TRBV5-1	.	CASSLRTSGSYEQYF	TGCGCCAGCAGCTTGCGTACCTCGGGGAGCTACGAGCAGTACTTC
TRBJ1-1	.	TRBV10-3	.	CAISVARGGNTEAFF	TGTGCCATCAGTGTCGCTAGGGGAGGGAACACTGAAGCTTTCTTT
TRBJ2-3	.	TRBV7-2	.	CASRPGSTDTQYF	TGTGCCAGCAGACCAGGTAGCACAGATACGCAGTATTTT
TRBJ2-1	.	TRBV24-1	.	CATSDRRSYNEQFF	TGTGCCACCAGTGATAGGCGGTCCTACAATGAGCAGTTCTTC
TRBJ1-4	.	TRBV6-5	.	CASRDTGWSEKLFF	TGTGCCAGCAGGGATACAGGGTGGAGTGAAAAACTGTTTTTT
TRBJ2-1	.	TRBV28	.	CASSFRAGGQFF	TGTGCCAGCAGTTTTCGGGCAGGCGGGCAGTTCTTC
TRBJ2-1	many	TRBV5-1	TRBD2	CASSLRLGRGDEQFF	TGCGCCAGCAGCTTAAGATTAGGGAGGGGCGATGAGCAGTTCTTC
TRBJ1-2	many	TRBV5-6	.	CASSLTPGSHGYTF	TGTGCCAGCAGCTTGACCCCAGGGAGTCATGGCTACACCTTC
TRBJ1-1	few	TRBV18	TRBD1	CASSPPGQGRTEAFF	TGTGCCAGCTCACCACCCGGACAGGGTAGGACTGAAGCTTTCTTT
TRBJ1-2	.	TRBV9	.	CASSVARGDYGYTF	TGTGCCAGCAGCGTAGCCCGGGGCGACTATGGCTACACCTTC
TRBJ2-1	.	TRBV7-2	.	CASSLEVPQTLQLYNEQFF	TGTGCCAGCAGCTTAGAGGTCCCGCAGACTCTCCAATTATACAATGAGCAGTTCTTC
TRBJ2-1	.	TRBV20-1	TRBD2	CSAQAGLAGYNEQFF	TGCAGTGCCCAGGCTGGACTAGCGGGATACAATGAGCAGTTCTTC
TRBJ2-1	many	TRBV7-9	.	CASSPTSYEQFF	TGTGCCAGCAGCCCAACTAGCTATGAGCAGTTCTTC
TRBJ2-3	.	TRBV20-1	.	CSASGKGVTDTQYF	TGCAGTGCTAGCGGGAAGGGAGTGACAGATACGCAGTATTTT
TRBJ1-2	.	TRBV6-2/TRBV6-3	.	CASTPGDTYGYTF	TGTGCCAGCACCCCAGGGGACACCTATGGCTACACCTTC
TRBJ1-6	many	TRBV7-9	.	CASSLDGSSYNSPLHF	TGTGCCAGCAGCTTAGATGGGAGCTCCTATAATTCACCCCTCCACTTT
TRBJ2-2	.	TRBV24-1	.	CATSVTWNTEELFF	TGTGCCACCAGTGTAACCTGGAACACCGAGGAGCTGTTTTTT
TRBJ2-5	many	TRBV4-1	.	CASSQEVKETQYF	TGCGCCAGCAGCCAAGAGGTCAAGGAGACCCAGTACTTC
TRBJ2-7	.	TRBV7-2	.	CASSLKGGGNEQYF	TGTGCCAGCAGCTTAAAGGGGGGGGGCAATGAGCAGTACTTC
TRBJ1-5	few	TRBV25-1	.	CASSGGSSNQPQHF	TGTGCCAGCAGTGGAGGGTCCTCCAATCAGCCCCAGCATTTT
TRBJ2-2	few	TRBV10-3	.	CAMREDLWAGELFF	TGTGCCATGAGAGAGGACCTTTGGGCCGGGGAGCTGTTTTTT
TRBJ1-2	many	TRBV28	.	CASSWGQDYGYTF	TGTGCCAGCAGTTGGGGACAAGACTATGGCTACACCTTC
TRBJ1-2	many	TRBV20-1	.	CSAPLRTDNYGYTF	TGCAGTGCTCCCCTTAGGACAGACAACTATGGCTACACCTTC
TRBJ1-1	many	TRBV20-1	.	CSASPGLRTEAFF	TGCAGTGCTAGTCCAGGGCTTCGCACTGAAGCTTTCTTT
TRBJ2-1	many	TRBV13	TRBD2	CASSLPPSGRNNEQFF	TGTGCCAGCAGCTTACCCCCTAGCGGGAGAAACAATGAGCAGTTCTTC
TRBJ1-4	.	TRBV29-1	.	CSAATGSSEKLFF	TGCAGCGCTGCCACTGGATCGAGCGAAAAACTGTTTTTT
TRBJ1-2	many	TRBV20-1	.	CSARDPAGQSYGYTF	TGCAGTGCTAGAGATCCAGCGGGGCAGTCCTATGGCTACACCTTC
TRBJ1-5	many	TRBV7-8	.	CASSSPGGTGRDQPQHF	TGTGCCAGCAGCTCCCCGGGGGGCACAGGAAGGGATCAGCCCCAGCATTTT
TRBJ2-1	many	TRBV7-9	TRBD1	CASSLIGTGTEQFF	TGTGCCAGCAGCTTAATAGGGACAGGGACTGAGCAGTTCTTC
TRBJ2-3	many	TRBV5-5	.	CASSSTSGPLAQYF	TGTGCCAGCAGCTCCACCTCCGGCCCTCTGGCGCAGTATTTT
TRBJ2-6	few	TRBV29-1	.	CSVTGTGANVLTF	TGCAGCGTAACCGGGACAGGGGCCAACGTCCTGACTTTC
TRBJ2-1	many	TRBV29-1	TRBD1	CSVPPGQLYNEQFF	TGCAGCGTTCCGCCGGGACAGCTCTACAATGAGCAGTTCTTC
TRBJ2-1	many	TRBV11-2	TRBD2	CASSLFVQRGGREQFF	TGTGCCAGCAGCTTATTTGTCCAGCGGGGGGGCCGAGAGCAGTTCTTC
TRBJ2-1	many	TRBV4-1	.	CASSQDPLGTVEQFF	TGCGCCAGCAGCCAAGATCCTCTCGGGACTGTGGAGCAGTTCTTC
TRBJ2-3	few	TRBV5-1	.	CASSFSGTSKGTDTQYF	TGCGCCAGCAGCTTCTCCGGGACATCGAAGGGCACAGATACGCAGTATTTT
TRBJ2-7	.	TRBV7-8	.	CASSSFGRGGEQYF	TGTGCCAGCAGCTCCTTCGGTCGGGGTGGCGAGCAGTACTTC
TRBJ2-1	many	TRBV6-5	TRBD2	CASSYSASGRAASEQFF	TGTGCCAGCAGTTACTCGGCTAGCGGGAGGGCGGCTAGTGAGCAGTTCTTC
TRBJ2-5	.	TRBV27	TRBD1	CASRGGWETQYF	TGTGCCAGCAGAGGGGGCTGGGAGACCCAGTACTTC
TRBJ2-1	.	TRBV7-3	TRBD2	CASSFASGAEQFF	TGTGCCAGCAGCTTCGCTAGCGGGGCTGAGCAGTTCTTC
TRBJ2-5	.	TRBV28	.	CASTVGGLVQETQYF	TGTGCCAGCACGGTCGGGGGCTTGGTCCAAGAGACCCAGTACTTC
TRBJ1-2	many	TRBV27	.	CASSLGELVGYTF	TGTGCCAGCAGTTTAGGGGAATTGGTCGGCTACACCTTC
TRBJ2-5	.	TRBV5-1	.	CASSLSLPEPLGSETQYF	TGCGCCAGCAGCTTGAGTTTGCCGGAGCCCCTAGGGTCAGAGACCCAGTACTTC
TRBJ1-3	.	TRBV5-1	.	CASSLGRYSGNTIYF	TGCGCCAGCAGCTTGGGACGTTACTCTGGAAACACCATATATTTT
TRBJ1-5	many	TRBV20-1	TRBD1	CSAEGQGALYQPQHF	TGCAGTGCTGAGGGACAGGGAGCTTTATATCAGCCCCAGCATTTT
TRBJ2-3	many	TRBV20-1	TRBD1	CSAPGQGASDTQYF	TGCAGTGCACCGGGACAGGGGGCCTCAGATACGCAGTATTTT
TRBJ2-5	.	TRBV20-1	TRBD2	CSAPGLADQETQYF	TGCAGTGCCCCCGGACTAGCGGACCAAGAGACCCAGTACTTC
TRBJ1-1	.	TRBV10-3	.	CAIRIQGEAFF	TGTGCCATCAGGATACAGGGCGAAGCTTTCTTT
TRBJ2-1	few	TRBV3-1	.	CASSRVVNEQFF	TGTGCCAGCAGCCGAGTCGTCAATGAGCAGTTCTTC
TRBJ1-2	many	TRBV4-1	.	CASSHLLGTPGYGYTF	TGCGCCAGCAGCCACCTACTCGGGACACCGGGCTATGGCTACACCTTC
TRBJ2-1	.	TRBV5-6	TRBD1	CARSLNRGNEQFF	TGTGCCAGAAGCCTAAACAGGGGGAATGAGCAGTTCTTC
TRBJ1-4	few	TRBV20-1	TRBD1	CSARGQGGNEKLFF	TGCAGTGCTAGAGGACAGGGGGGTAATGAAAAACTGTTTTTT